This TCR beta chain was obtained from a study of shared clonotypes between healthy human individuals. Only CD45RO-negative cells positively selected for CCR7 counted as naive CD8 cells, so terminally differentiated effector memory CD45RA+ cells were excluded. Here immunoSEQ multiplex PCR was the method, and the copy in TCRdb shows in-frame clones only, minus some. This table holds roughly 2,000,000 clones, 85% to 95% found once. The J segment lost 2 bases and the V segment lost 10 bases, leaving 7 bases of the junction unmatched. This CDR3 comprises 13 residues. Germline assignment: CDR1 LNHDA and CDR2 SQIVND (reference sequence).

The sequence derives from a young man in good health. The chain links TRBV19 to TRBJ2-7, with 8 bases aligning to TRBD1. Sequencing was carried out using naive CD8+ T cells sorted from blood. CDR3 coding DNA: TGTGCCACTTCCCAGGGGGCCGCCTACGAGCAGTACTTC. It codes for CATSQGAAYEQYF. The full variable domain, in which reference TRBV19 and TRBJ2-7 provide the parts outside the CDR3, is DGGITQSPKYLFRKEGQNVTLSCEQNLNHDAMYWYRQDPGQGLRLIYYSQIVNDFQKGDIAEGYSVSREKKESFPLTVTSAQKNPTAFYLCATSQGAAYEQYFGPGTRLTVT.